This T cell receptor beta chain was recovered during a study of shared clonotypes between healthy human individuals. As for the study in general: Researchers assigned three CD4 naive, three CD4 memory, two CD8 naive and one CD8 memory plate to each donor.

Worth noting for this clone: No antigen is known for it. One junction end disagrees with the germline gene, perhaps due to a read error.

Findings and limits, study-wide: Estimated richness values were generally larger in naive subsets than in memory subsets. An expected dependence of interdonor clonotype sharing on sequencing depth was noted.

Terminally differentiated effector memory CD45RA+ cells were left out of the naive CD8 fraction, which was CD45RO-negative and positively selected for CCR7. Authors' data handling: Filtering was not the same, since immunoSEQ gave junction-only sequences without quality scores. The assay was immunoSEQ multiplex PCR, and TCRdb's table has in-frame clones only and misses some. V and J calls and clone size are as listed in that table; D and trimming were resolved from the DNA. The table shows roughly 2 million clones, with approximately 94% occurring only once. This clonotype was sampled from a young man in good health. The sample comprised naive CD8+ T cells sorted from blood.

The CDR3 DNA reads TGTGCCACCAGCAGAGATCCTATGCAGGCCGAGGAGTACTTC. Translated, it gives CATSRDPMQAEEYF. This chain connects TRBV15 to TRBJ2-7; D is undetermined. Germline values: CDR1 LNHNV, CDR2 YYDKDF (reference sequence). This CDR3 is built from 14 residues.